The rows below give T cell receptor beta chains drawn from one sample of a study of cytomegalovirus exposure and HLA in healthy donors. The data were produced by immunoSEQ multiplex PCR, yet TCRdb's version contains in-frame clones alone and is incomplete. This table holds 200,000 to 250,000 clones. The sample comprised PBMCs. The origin of the receptors is a girl aged 2-9 years in good health and CMV-seropositive. CDR3s include the opening cysteine and the closing phenylalanine or tryptophan. A D gene is named only where the DNA matches it firmly.

j_gene: TRBJ2-5
d_gene: .
v_gene: TRBV29-1
CDR3nt: TGCAGCGTTGGAGGTAATGAAGAGACCCAGTACTTC
CDR3aa: CSVGGNEETQYF

j_gene: TRBJ1-1
d_gene: .
v_gene: TRBV6-1
CDR3nt: TGTGCCAGCAGTGAGTACGGGACAAGTGATACTGAAGCTTTCTTT
CDR3aa: CASSEYGTSDTEAFF

j_gene: TRBJ2-7
d_gene: .
v_gene: TRBV18
CDR3nt: TGTGCCAGCTCACCTCGGGGTGATGGCAGCTCCTACGAGCAGTACTTC
CDR3aa: CASSPRGDGSSYEQYF

j_gene: TRBJ1-5
d_gene: TRBD1
v_gene: TRBV5-4
CDR3nt: TGTGCCAGCAGCGTTAGACAGGGGAGCAATCAGCCCCAGCATTTT
CDR3aa: CASSVRQGSNQPQHF

j_gene: TRBJ2-7
d_gene: TRBD2
v_gene: TRBV6-1
CDR3nt: TGTGCCAGCAGTGCCTACCCCGGGACTAATAAGGCCTACGAGCAGTACTTC
CDR3aa: CASSAYPGTNKAYEQYF

j_gene: TRBJ2-1
d_gene: .
v_gene: TRBV5-1
CDR3nt: TGCGCCAGCGGCTACGTTAGCGGCTCCTACAATGAGCAGTTCTTC
CDR3aa: CASGYVSGSYNEQFF

j_gene: TRBJ1-1
d_gene: .
v_gene: TRBV12-5
CDR3nt: TGTGCTAGTGGTTTGCCGTTGGGGCCCCAAGCTTTCTTT
CDR3aa: CASGLPLGPQAFF

j_gene: TRBJ2-3
d_gene: .
v_gene: TRBV27
CDR3nt: TGTGCCAGCAGTTTTTCGGCGGTTATCACAGATACGCAGTATTTT
CDR3aa: CASSFSAVITDTQYF

j_gene: TRBJ2-5
d_gene: .
v_gene: TRBV6-6
CDR3nt: TGTGCCAGCAGTTACCAGGCAGAGCAAGAGACCCAGTACTTC
CDR3aa: CASSYQAEQETQYF

j_gene: TRBJ2-2
d_gene: TRBD2
v_gene: TRBV5-1
CDR3nt: TGCGCCAGCAGCTCGCGGGAGGCCCACGGGGAGCTGTTTTTT
CDR3aa: CASSSREAHGELFF

j_gene: TRBJ2-1
d_gene: TRBD2
v_gene: TRBV28
CDR3nt: TGTGCCAGCAGTTTTAGCGGGAGGACCAATTACAATGAGCAGTTCTTC
CDR3aa: CASSFSGRTNYNEQFF

j_gene: TRBJ1-2
d_gene: TRBD1
v_gene: TRBV9
CDR3nt: TGTGCCAGCAGCAGTCGACAGGGGATCTATGGCTACACCTTC
CDR3aa: CASSSRQGIYGYTF

j_gene: TRBJ2-3
d_gene: TRBD2
v_gene: TRBV2
CDR3nt: TGTGCCAGACGGACTAGCGGCACAGATACGCAGTATTTT
CDR3aa: CARRTSGTDTQYF

j_gene: TRBJ2-6
d_gene: .
v_gene: TRBV13
CDR3nt: TGTGCCAGCCACGGGTACTCTGGGGCCAACGTCCTGACTTTC
CDR3aa: CASHGYSGANVLTF